A single sample is the source of the 32 T cell receptor beta chains below, sequenced in a study of Tregs in tolerant kidney transplant recipients. Profiling relied on immunoSEQ multiplex PCR, and the TCRdb table lists in-frame clones only, not all of them. The sample carries roughly 120,000 clones, 85% to 95% recorded once. The sample comprised CD4+ T cells from blood. The receptors here all came from a human donor in good health.

The rearrangement joins TRBV5-1 to TRBJ2-1; unclear D gene. Germline V gene lookup returns CDR1 SGHRS and CDR2 YFSETQ. There are 15 residues in the CDR3. V was pared by 0 bases and J by 0 bases, with 7 bases between. The CDR3 coding sequence is TGCGCCAGCAGCTTGGACGGTAACTCCTACAATGAGCAGTTCTTC. It is translated as CASSLDGNSYNEQFF.

In its sample, this clone was seen once. This chain connects TRBV30 to TRBJ2-3; D not certain. Germline-derived CDR1 and CDR2 are GTSNPN and SVGIG (reference sequence). This CDR3 is 16 amino acids long. V was cut by 4 bases and J by 4 bases, with 21 bases left in between. For the CDR3, the DNA is TGTGCCTGGAATCGGGCAGGTGTTATGTTGGCAGATACGCAGTATTTT. Its translation: CAWNRAGVMLADTQYF.

The chain carries TRBV7-2 and TRBJ2-5; perhaps TRBD1 as D (5 bases). CDR3 length: 13 residues. Between the trimmed V and J ends, which lost 6 bases and 2 bases, there was a span of 10 bases. Germline CDR1 SGHTA, CDR2 FQGNSA. CDR3 sequence: CASRWTPQETQYF. The CDR3 DNA sequence: TGTGCCAGCAGATGGACACCTCAAGAGACCCAGTACTTC.

In this sample, this clone turned up once. The chain has TRBV7-6 and TRBJ2-2, with D possibly being TRBD2 (6 bases). V gave up 4 bases and J gave up 5 bases, with 14 bases separating them. The CDR3 spans 15 residues. From germline, CDR1 is SGHVS and CDR2 FNYEAQ. In DNA, the CDR3 is TGTGCCAGCAGCTCCTTGGGACTGGGGACCGGGGAGCTGTTTTTT. Amino acid sequence: CASSSLGLGTGELFF.

The gene calls are TRBV7-9 and TRBJ1-2; D is unclear. Trimming took 1 base from V and 6 from J, leaving 6 bases between them. The CDR3 is made up of 12 amino acids. Germline CDR1 reads SEHNR; CDR2 reads FQNEAQ (reference sequence). This CDR3 is CASSLEGNGYTF. The CDR3 DNA follows: TGTGCCAGCAGCTTAGAGGGAAATGGCTACACCTTC.

The chain has TRBV2 and TRBJ2-5; D possibly uses TRBD1 or TRBD2 (7 bases each). The germline V and J ends were trimmed by 6 bases and 0 bases, with 14 bases remaining between them. The CDR3 sequence is 15 residues long. The germline gives CDR1 SNHLY, CDR2 FYNNEI. For the CDR3, the DNA is TGTGCCAGCAGACCAGGGGGGGGGTACCAAGAGACCCAGTACTTC. The encoded protein is CASRPGGGYQETQYF.

J is TRBJ1-5 and V is TRBV15; no clear D gene. The germline gives CDR1 LNHNV, CDR2 YYDKDF (reference sequence). Trimming removed 9 bases at V and 3 bases at J, with 12 bases between. This CDR3 has 13 amino acids. For the CDR3, the DNA is TGTGCCACGAGCCCGGAGGCCAATCAGCCCCAGCATTTT. Translating it yields CATSPEANQPQHF.

The chain couples TRBV2 to TRBJ1-2, with a weak D call TRBD1 (6 bases). The V end lost 3 bases, the J end lost 8 bases, and 13 bases lay between the germline ends. In germline, CDR1 is SNHLY, CDR2 FYNNEI. The CDR3 is made up of 13 amino acids. CDR3 loop: CASSDRGDSGYTF. The CDR3 DNA follows: TGTGCCAGCAGTGACAGGGGCGACAGCGGCTACACCTTC.

The rearrangement links TRBV6-1 to TRBJ1-5, with D maybe TRBD1 (5 bases). Between the trimmed V and J ends, which lost 4 bases and 5 bases, there was a span of 12 bases. Germline-derived CDR1 and CDR2 are MNHNS and SASEGT. The CDR3 length is 14 residues. The chain's CDR3 is CASSGQLVYQPQHF. The CDR3 coding sequence is TGTGCCAGCAGTGGACAGCTAGTTTATCAGCCCCAGCATTTT.

The chain uses TRBV13 and TRBJ1-4; tentatively, D is TRBD1 (6 bases). V gave up 5 bases and J gave up 5 bases, with 15 bases separating them. The CDR3 runs 15 residues. Germline V gene sequence: CDR1 PRHDT, CDR2 FYEKMQ (reference sequence). The CDR3 coding sequence is TGTGCCAGCAGCCCGAGGAGGGGGAAGAATGAAAAACTGTTTTTT. Protein sequence: CASSPRRGKNEKLFF.

This clone showed up just once. This rearrangement joins TRBV25-1 to TRBJ1-3; no firm D call. The CDR3 is 13 amino acids. Germline V gives CDR1 MGHDK, CDR2 SYGVNS. Trimming pared 6 bases from V and 0 bases from J, leaving 6 bases between. CDR3 amino acids: CASSRGSGNTIYF. Here the CDR3 DNA reads TGTGCCAGCAGCCGAGGCTCTGGAAACACCATATATTTT.

V gene TRBV15 combines with J gene TRBJ1-1; TRBD1 is a possible D gene (5 bases). The CDR3 spans 14 residues. The germline gives CDR1 LNHNV, CDR2 YYDKDF (reference sequence). Deletions cut 3 bases from V and 1 base from J, with 9 bases between. The CDR3 here is CATSRWGRNTEAFF. CDR3 coding DNA: TGTGCCACCAGCAGGTGGGGCCGGAACACTGAAGCTTTCTTT. Full variable domain (rest looked up from reference TRBV15 and TRBJ1-1): DAMVIQNPRYQVTQFGKPVTLSCSQTLNHNVMYWYQQKSSQAPKLLFHYYDKDFNNEADTPDNFQSRRPNTSFCFLDIRSPGLGDTAMYLCATSRWGRNTEAFFGQGTRLTVV.

This clone was picked up one time. The rearrangement joins TRBV5-4 to TRBJ1-2; D uncertain. Trimming left V 1 base short and J 8 bases short, with 6 bases between. This CDR3 contains 11 residues. The V gene's germline CDR1 is SGHNT and CDR2 YYREEE (reference sequence). For the CDR3, the DNA is TGTGCCAGCAGCTTGTTGGAAGGCTACACCTTC. Its translation is CASSLLEGYTF.

The chain carries TRBV27 and TRBJ2-2; 7 bases agree with TRBD1. This CDR3 is 16 amino acids long. The J segment lost 5 bases and the V segment lost 3 bases, leaving 9 bases of the junction unmatched. CDR1 and CDR2 (germline): MNHEY, SMNVEV (reference sequence). The CDR3 loop reads CASSFRVRGSTGELFF. The CDR3 DNA is TGTGCCAGCAGTTTTCGGGTCAGGGGGTCTACCGGGGAGCTGTTTTTT.

V and J are TRBV5-1 and TRBJ1-3; D possibly corresponds to TRBD1 (5 bases). Per germline, CDR1 SGHRS and CDR2 YFSETQ. The CDR3 length is 14 residues. V was trimmed by 4 bases and J by 0 bases, leaving 8 bases between them. CDR3 in amino acids: CASSLTGSGNTIYF. The CDR3 DNA sequence: TGCGCCAGCAGCCTTACAGGCTCTGGAAACACCATATATTTT.

CDR3 region: CAKSDLRNTEAFF. In nucleotides, the CDR3 is TGTGCCAAATCGGACCTACGGAACACTGAAGCTTTCTTT. The chain is built from TRBV30 and TRBJ1-1; unclear D gene. This CDR3 contains 13 residues. With 8 bases removed from V and 1 base from J, the gap between germline ends came to 14 bases. Germline CDR1 and CDR2: GTSNPN and SVGIG (reference sequence).

V usage is TRBV19 and J usage is TRBJ2-7, with 7 bases identical to TRBD1. Germline trimming cut 8 bases from V and 2 bases from J; bases unmatched to any gene: 9. This CDR3 has 14 amino acids. Germline V gene lookup returns CDR1 LNHDA and CDR2 SQIVND (reference sequence). The CDR3: CASSTGVGAYEQYF. CDR3 DNA: TGTGCCAGTTCCACAGGGGTTGGGGCCTACGAGCAGTACTTC. The whole variable domain, remainder taken from reference TRBV19 and TRBJ2-7, is DGGITQSPKYLFRKEGQNVTLSCEQNLNHDAMYWYRQDPGQGLRLIYYSQIVNDFQKGDIAEGYSVSREKKESFPLTVTSAQKNPTAFYLCASSTGVGAYEQYFGPGTRLTVT.

The table lists this clone with a count of one. The chain is built from TRBV7-2 and TRBJ1-2, with D maybe TRBD1 (5 bases). V was trimmed by 1 base and J by 2 bases, leaving 14 bases between them. Germline V gene lookup returns CDR1 SGHTA and CDR2 FQGNSA. The CDR3 spans 16 residues. This CDR3 reads CASSLDQGAINYGYTF. DNA of the CDR3: TGTGCCAGCAGCTTAGATCAAGGGGCCATAAACTATGGCTACACCTTC.

This clone was observed many times. The V gene is TRBV6-5, the J gene TRBJ1-2, with TRBD1 matching 7 bases. Germline CDR1 is MNHEY and CDR2 is SVGAGI. The CDR3 is 11 residues long. Trimming removed 10 bases from V and 7 bases from J; junction bases left unmatched: 6. The CDR3 loop reads CATRRGLGYTF. The CDR3 nucleotides read TGTGCCACCCGGAGGGGGCTTGGCTACACCTTC.

V and J are TRBV16 and TRBJ1-4; a possible D gene is TRBD1 (6 bases). Germline V lookup: CDR1 KGHSY, CDR2 FQNENV. The CDR3 is made up of 17 amino acids. The germline V and J ends were trimmed by 0 bases and 0 bases, with 11 bases remaining between them. The CDR3 region has the DNA TGTGCCAGCAGCCAATCCCGGACAGCTTCAACTAATGAAAAACTGTTTTTT. Its translation: CASSQSRTASTNEKLFF.

This chain connects TRBV9 to TRBJ2-1; 9 nucleotides align to TRBD2. Germline CDR1 is SGDLS and CDR2 is YYNGEE. J was trimmed by 0 bases and V by 0 bases; bases with no gene match: 7. The CDR3 is 18 amino acids. CDR3: CASSVAGDSGSSYNEQFF. Written as DNA, the CDR3 is TGTGCCAGCAGCGTAGCTGGTGATAGCGGGAGCTCCTACAATGAGCAGTTCTTC.

The J gene is TRBJ1-2, the V gene TRBV7-8; no definite D call. Per the germline V gene, CDR1 is SGHVS and CDR2 is FQNEAQ. V was clipped by 2 bases and J by 2 bases, with 12 bases between them. The CDR3 extends over 15 amino acids. CDR3 DNA: TGTGCCAGCAGCTTACGGCCGAACCTCAACTATGGCTACACCTTC. Its protein product is CASSLRPNLNYGYTF. Full variable domain (remainder filled in from reference TRBV7-8 and TRBJ1-2): GAGVSQSPRYKVAKRGQDVALRCDPISGHVSLFWYQQALGQGPEFLTYFQNEAQLDKSGLPSDRFFAERPEGSVSTLKIQRTQQEDSAVYLCASSLRPNLNYGYTFGSGTRLTVV.

CDR3 sequence: CASSPNMDYGYTF. The CDR3 DNA is TGTGCCAGCAGCCCAAATATGGACTATGGCTACACCTTC. This sequence joins TRBV7-9 and TRBJ1-2; no firm D call. V was shortened by 5 bases and J by 3 bases, with 10 bases between the two germline ends. The CDR3 runs 13 residues. Germline CDR1 SEHNR, CDR2 FQNEAQ (reference sequence).

The chain carries TRBV2 and TRBJ2-1; D is undetermined. Germline V gene sequence: CDR1 SNHLY, CDR2 FYNNEI. The CDR3 is made up of 11 amino acids. Trimming took 8 bases from V and 9 from J, leaving 11 bases between them. The CDR3 DNA is TGTGCCAGCCAGGCCTGGGGTGAGCAGTTCTTC. Translation: CASQAWGEQFF.

V gene TRBV5-6 combines with J gene TRBJ2-3, with a possible D match to TRBD2 (5 bases). Germline assignment: CDR1 SGHDT and CDR2 YYEEEE. Deletions cut 3 bases from V and 0 bases from J, with 11 bases between. This CDR3 has 15 amino acids. In DNA form, the CDR3 reads TGTGCCAGCAGCTGGCTTGCGGGTAGCACAGATACGCAGTATTTT. Translated, it gives CASSWLAGSTDTQYF.

This rearrangement joins TRBV19 to TRBJ2-2, with D perhaps TRBD1 or TRBD2 (5 bases each). The CDR3 is 18 residues long. V was trimmed by 7 bases and J by 0 bases, leaving 21 bases between them. The germline gives CDR1 LNHDA, CDR2 SQIVND (reference sequence). The CDR3 nucleotides are TGTGCCAGTATGAAGGGATGGGGGACGGCAGCGAACACCGGGGAGCTGTTTTTT. This encodes CASMKGWGTAANTGELFF.

The rearrangement joins TRBV7-9 to TRBJ2-5; 7 nucleotides agree with TRBD1. CDR1 is SEHNR, CDR2 FQNEAQ, per germline (reference sequence). The CDR3 consists of 15 residues. The trim removed 3 bases at V and 2 bases at J, leaving 6 bases unmatched. CDR3 DNA sequence: TGTGCCAGCAGCTTCTCCGGGACAGTGCAAGAGACCCAGTACTTC. Translating it yields CASSFSGTVQETQYF.

The chain couples TRBV30 to TRBJ1-4, with a weak D call TRBD1 (5 bases). V gave up 2 bases and J gave up 0 bases, with 7 bases separating them. In germline, CDR1 is GTSNPN, CDR2 SVGIG (reference sequence). There are 14 residues in the CDR3. CDR3 sequence (DNA): TGTGCCTGGAGTTGGGGGGCAACTAATGAAAAACTGTTTTTT. This codes for CAWSWGATNEKLFF.

This chain connects TRBV2 to TRBJ2-7; 7 nucleotides agree with TRBD1. The length of the CDR3 is 15 residues. Germline lookup yields CDR1 SNHLY and CDR2 FYNNEI. The junction had 10 bases not matched to a gene; V was cut back by 6 bases and J by 2 bases. CDR3 nucleotide sequence: TGTGCCAGCAGCGCCCTGACAGGGACCCCCTACGAGCAGTACTTC. Translation gives CASSALTGTPYEQYF.

This rearrangement joins TRBV28 to TRBJ2-7; TRBD2 matches at 10 bases. CDR1 is MDHEN and CDR2 is SYDVKM in the germline V gene. This CDR3 has 14 amino acids. The J segment lost 7 bases and the V segment lost 6 bases, leaving 9 bases of the junction unmatched. The CDR3 region is CASRIGLAGEEQYF. The CDR3 coding sequence is TGTGCCAGCAGAATTGGTCTAGCGGGAGAGGAGCAGTACTTC.

The CDR3 nucleotides read TGTGCCAGCAGTCCCCCACCTGGTTCCGAGGGGGAGACCCAGTACTTC. As protein: CASSPPPGSEGETQYF. This chain connects TRBV28 to TRBJ2-5, with D tentatively TRBD1 or TRBD2 (5 bases each). CDR3 length: 16 amino acids. CDR1 MDHEN and CDR2 SYDVKM come from the germline V gene. Trimming removed 5 bases at V and 5 bases at J, with 21 bases between.

V gene TRBV5-1 combines with J gene TRBJ2-2; D possibly corresponds to TRBD2 (7 bases). The CDR3 runs to 17 residues. V shed 3 bases and J shed 2 bases, with 17 bases lying between them. The germline V gene has CDR1 SGHRS and CDR2 YFSETQ. The CDR3 bases are TGCGCCAGCAGCTCCCTGGGGGCTAGCGGCAACACCGGGGAGCTGTTTTTT. This gives the protein CASSSLGASGNTGELFF.